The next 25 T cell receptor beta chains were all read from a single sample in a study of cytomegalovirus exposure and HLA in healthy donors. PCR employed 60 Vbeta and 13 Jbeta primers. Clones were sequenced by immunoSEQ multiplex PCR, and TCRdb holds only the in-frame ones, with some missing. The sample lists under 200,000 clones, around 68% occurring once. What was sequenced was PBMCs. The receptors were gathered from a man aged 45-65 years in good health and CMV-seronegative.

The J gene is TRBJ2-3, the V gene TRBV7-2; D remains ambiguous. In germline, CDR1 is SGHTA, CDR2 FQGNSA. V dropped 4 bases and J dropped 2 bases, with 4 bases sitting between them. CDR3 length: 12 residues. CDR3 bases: TGTGCCAGCAGCTCCCACACAGATACGCAGTATTTT. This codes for CASSSHTDTQYF.

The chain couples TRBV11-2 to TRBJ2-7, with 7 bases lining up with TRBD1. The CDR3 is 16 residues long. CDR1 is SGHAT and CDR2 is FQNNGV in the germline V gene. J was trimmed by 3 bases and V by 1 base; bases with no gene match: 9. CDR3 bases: TGTGCCAGCAGCTTAGTTCTTGATACAGGGGACTACGAGCAGTACTTC. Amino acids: CASSLVLDTGDYEQYF.

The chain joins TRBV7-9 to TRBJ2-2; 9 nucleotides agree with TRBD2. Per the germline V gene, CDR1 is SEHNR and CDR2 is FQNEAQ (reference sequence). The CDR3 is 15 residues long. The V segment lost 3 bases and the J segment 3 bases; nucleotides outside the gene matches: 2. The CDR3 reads CASSFASGDTGELFF. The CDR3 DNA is TGTGCCAGCAGCTTCGCTAGCGGGGACACCGGGGAGCTGTTTTTT.

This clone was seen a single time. This CDR3 is CASSLGDRTGNTEAFF. DNA of the CDR3: TGCGCCAGCAGCTTGGGGGATAGGACAGGGAACACTGAAGCTTTCTTT. The chain uses TRBV5-1 and TRBJ1-1; 7 bases fit TRBD1. CDR3 length: 16 amino acids. Per the germline V gene, CDR1 is SGHRS and CDR2 is YFSETQ. V trimming: 0 bases; J trimming: 1 base; junction bases outside the gene matches: 6.

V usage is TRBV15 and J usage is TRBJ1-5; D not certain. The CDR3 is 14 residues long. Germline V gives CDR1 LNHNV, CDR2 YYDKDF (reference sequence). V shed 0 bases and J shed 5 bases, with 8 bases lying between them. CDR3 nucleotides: TGTGCCACCAGCAGAGATGAGCGAGATCAGCCCCAGCATTTT. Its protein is CATSRDERDQPQHF. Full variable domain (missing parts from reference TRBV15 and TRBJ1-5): DAMVIQNPRYQVTQFGKPVTLSCSQTLNHNVMYWYQQKSSQAPKLLFHYYDKDFNNEADTPDNFQSRRPNTSFCFLDIRSPGLGDTAMYLCATSRDERDQPQHFGDGTRLSIL.

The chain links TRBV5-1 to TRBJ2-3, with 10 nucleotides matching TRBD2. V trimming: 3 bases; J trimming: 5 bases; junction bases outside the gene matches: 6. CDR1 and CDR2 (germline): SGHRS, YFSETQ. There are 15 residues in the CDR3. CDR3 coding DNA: TGCGCCAGCAGCTCGTCCGGGACTAGCGTAGATACGCAGTATTTT. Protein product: CASSSSGTSVDTQYF.

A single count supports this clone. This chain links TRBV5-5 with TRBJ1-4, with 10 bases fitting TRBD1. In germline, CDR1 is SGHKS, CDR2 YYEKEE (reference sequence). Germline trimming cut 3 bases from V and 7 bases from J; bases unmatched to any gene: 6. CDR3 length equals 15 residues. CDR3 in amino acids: CASSSSTGGFEKLFF. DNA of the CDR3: TGTGCCAGCAGCTCGTCGACAGGGGGCTTTGAAAAACTGTTTTTT.

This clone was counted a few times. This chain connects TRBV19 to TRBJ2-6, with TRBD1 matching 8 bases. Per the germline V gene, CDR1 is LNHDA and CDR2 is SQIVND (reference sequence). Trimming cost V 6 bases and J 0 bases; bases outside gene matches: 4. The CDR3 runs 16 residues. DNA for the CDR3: TGTGCCAGTAGGGACAGGGTAAACTCTGGGGCCAACGTCCTGACTTTC. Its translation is CASRDRVNSGANVLTF.

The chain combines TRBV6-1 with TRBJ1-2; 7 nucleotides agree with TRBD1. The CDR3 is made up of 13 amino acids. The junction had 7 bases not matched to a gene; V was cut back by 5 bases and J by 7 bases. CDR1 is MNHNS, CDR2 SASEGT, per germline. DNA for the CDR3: TGTGCCAGCAGTCTGGACAGGACATCTGGCTACACCTTC. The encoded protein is CASSLDRTSGYTF.

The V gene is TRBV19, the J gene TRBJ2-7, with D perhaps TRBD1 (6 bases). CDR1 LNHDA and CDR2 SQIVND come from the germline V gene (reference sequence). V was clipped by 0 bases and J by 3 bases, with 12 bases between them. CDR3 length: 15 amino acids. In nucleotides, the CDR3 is TGTGCCAGTAGTATAGAACAGGGACCCAGCTACGAGCAGTACTTC. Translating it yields CASSIEQGPSYEQYF.

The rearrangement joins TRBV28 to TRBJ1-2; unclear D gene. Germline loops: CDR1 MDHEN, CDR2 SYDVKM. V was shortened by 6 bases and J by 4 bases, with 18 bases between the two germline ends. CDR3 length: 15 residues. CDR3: CASSLTQALGYGYTF. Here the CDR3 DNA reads TGTGCCAGCAGCCTTACCCAGGCCCTCGGCTATGGCTACACCTTC.

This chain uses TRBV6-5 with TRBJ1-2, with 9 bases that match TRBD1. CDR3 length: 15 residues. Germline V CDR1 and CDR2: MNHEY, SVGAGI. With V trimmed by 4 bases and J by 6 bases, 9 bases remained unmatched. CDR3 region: CASSSTFGTGNGYTF. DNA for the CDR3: TGTGCCAGCAGTTCTACATTTGGGACAGGGAATGGCTACACCTTC.

CDR3 residues: CASSPLQGAEVTEAFF. CDR3 bases: TGTGCCAGCTCACCACTACAGGGGGCGGAGGTCACTGAAGCTTTCTTT. J is TRBJ1-1 and V is TRBV18, with TRBD1 matching over 9 bases. The CDR3 totals 16 residues. Germline CDR1 KGHSH, CDR2 LQKENI. Trimming removed 1 base from V and 4 bases from J; junction bases left unmatched: 7. The whole variable domain, filled in from reference TRBV18 and TRBJ1-1, reads NAGVMQNPRHLVRRRGQEARLRCSPMKGHSHVYWYRQLPEEGLKFMVYLQKENIIDESGMPKERFSAEFPKEGPSILRIQQVVRGDSAAYFCASSPLQGAEVTEAFFGQGTRLTVV.

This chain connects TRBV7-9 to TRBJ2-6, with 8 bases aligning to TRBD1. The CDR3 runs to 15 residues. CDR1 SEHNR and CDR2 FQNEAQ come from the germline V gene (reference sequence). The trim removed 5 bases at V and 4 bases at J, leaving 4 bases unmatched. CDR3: CASSLRGRGANVLTF. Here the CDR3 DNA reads TGTGCCAGCAGCCTCAGGGGGCGAGGGGCCAACGTCCTGACTTTC.

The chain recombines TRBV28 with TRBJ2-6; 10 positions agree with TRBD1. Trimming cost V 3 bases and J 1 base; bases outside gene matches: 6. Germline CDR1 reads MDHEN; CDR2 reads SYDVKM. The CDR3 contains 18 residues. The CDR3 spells CASSLGQGRRSGANVLTF. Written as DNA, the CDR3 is TGTGCCAGCAGTTTGGGACAGGGGCGGAGATCTGGGGCCAACGTCCTGACTTTC.

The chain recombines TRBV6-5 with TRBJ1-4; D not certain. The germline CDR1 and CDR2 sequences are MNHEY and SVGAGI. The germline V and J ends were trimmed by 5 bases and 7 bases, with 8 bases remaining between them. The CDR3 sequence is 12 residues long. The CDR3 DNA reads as TGTGCCAGCAGTGAATGGAGTGAAAAACTGTTTTTT. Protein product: CASSEWSEKLFF.

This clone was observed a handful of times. The CDR3 reads CASSLATGAGGYTF. The CDR3 DNA reads as TGTGCCAGCAGCTTGGCCACAGGGGCGGGAGGCTACACCTTC. V and J are TRBV5-4 and TRBJ1-2, with 7 positions matching TRBD1. CDR3 size: 14 residues. CDR1 is SGHNT, CDR2 YYREEE, per germline (reference sequence). V shed 0 bases and J 8 bases; nucleotides not matched to a gene: 7.

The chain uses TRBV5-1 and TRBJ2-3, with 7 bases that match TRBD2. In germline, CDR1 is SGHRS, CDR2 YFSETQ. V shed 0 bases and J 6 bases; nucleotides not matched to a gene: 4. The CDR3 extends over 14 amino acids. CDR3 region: CASSLAGGRDTQYF. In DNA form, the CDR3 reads TGCGCCAGCAGCTTGGCCGGGGGGAGGGATACGCAGTATTTT.

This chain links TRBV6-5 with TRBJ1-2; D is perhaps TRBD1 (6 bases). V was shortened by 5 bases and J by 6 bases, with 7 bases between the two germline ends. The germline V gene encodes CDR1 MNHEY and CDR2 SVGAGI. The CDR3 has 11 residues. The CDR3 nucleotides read TGTGCCAGCAGTCAGGGGCATGGCTACACCTTC. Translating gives CASSQGHGYTF.

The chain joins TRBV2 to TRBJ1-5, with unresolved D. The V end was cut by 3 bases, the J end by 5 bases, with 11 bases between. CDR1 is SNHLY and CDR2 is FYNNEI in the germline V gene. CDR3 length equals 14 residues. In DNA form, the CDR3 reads TGTGCCAGCAGTGAGTCCTCCGAGGATCAGCCCCAGCATTTT. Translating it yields CASSESSEDQPQHF.

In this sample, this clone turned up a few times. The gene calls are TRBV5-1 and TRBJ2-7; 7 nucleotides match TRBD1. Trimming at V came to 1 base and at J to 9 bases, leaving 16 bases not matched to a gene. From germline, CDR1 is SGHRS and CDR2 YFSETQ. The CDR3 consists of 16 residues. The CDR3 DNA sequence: TGCGCCAGCAGCTTGCCCTCCTCCGGGACAGCCCTAGCGCAGTACTTC. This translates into CASSLPSSGTALAQYF.

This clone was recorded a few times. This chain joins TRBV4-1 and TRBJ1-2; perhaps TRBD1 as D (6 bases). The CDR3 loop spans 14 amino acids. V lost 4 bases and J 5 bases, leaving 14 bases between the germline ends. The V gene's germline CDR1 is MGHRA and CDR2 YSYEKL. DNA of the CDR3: TGCGCCAGCAGCCCAGGGGTTATCAATTATGGCTACACCTTC. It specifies CASSPGVINYGYTF.

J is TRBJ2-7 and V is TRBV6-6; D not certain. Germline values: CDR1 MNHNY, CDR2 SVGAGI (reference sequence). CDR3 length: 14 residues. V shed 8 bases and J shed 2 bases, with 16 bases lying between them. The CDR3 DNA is TGTGCCAGCGCCCTCTCTGTACCGGCCTACGAGCAGTACTTC. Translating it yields CASALSVPAYEQYF.

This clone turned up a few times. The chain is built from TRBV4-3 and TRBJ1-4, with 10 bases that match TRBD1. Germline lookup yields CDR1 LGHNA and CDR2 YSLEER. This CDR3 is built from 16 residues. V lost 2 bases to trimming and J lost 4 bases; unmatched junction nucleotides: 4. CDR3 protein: CASSQPGQGYNEKLFF. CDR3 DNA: TGCGCCAGCAGCCAACCGGGACAGGGGTATAATGAAAAACTGTTTTTT.

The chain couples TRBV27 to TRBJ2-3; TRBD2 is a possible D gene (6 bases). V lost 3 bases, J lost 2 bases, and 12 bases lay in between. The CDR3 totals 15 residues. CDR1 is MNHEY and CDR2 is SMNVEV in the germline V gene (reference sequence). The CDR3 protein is CASSLGRESTDTQYF. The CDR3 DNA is TGTGCCAGCAGTTTGGGTCGGGAGTCCACAGATACGCAGTATTTT.